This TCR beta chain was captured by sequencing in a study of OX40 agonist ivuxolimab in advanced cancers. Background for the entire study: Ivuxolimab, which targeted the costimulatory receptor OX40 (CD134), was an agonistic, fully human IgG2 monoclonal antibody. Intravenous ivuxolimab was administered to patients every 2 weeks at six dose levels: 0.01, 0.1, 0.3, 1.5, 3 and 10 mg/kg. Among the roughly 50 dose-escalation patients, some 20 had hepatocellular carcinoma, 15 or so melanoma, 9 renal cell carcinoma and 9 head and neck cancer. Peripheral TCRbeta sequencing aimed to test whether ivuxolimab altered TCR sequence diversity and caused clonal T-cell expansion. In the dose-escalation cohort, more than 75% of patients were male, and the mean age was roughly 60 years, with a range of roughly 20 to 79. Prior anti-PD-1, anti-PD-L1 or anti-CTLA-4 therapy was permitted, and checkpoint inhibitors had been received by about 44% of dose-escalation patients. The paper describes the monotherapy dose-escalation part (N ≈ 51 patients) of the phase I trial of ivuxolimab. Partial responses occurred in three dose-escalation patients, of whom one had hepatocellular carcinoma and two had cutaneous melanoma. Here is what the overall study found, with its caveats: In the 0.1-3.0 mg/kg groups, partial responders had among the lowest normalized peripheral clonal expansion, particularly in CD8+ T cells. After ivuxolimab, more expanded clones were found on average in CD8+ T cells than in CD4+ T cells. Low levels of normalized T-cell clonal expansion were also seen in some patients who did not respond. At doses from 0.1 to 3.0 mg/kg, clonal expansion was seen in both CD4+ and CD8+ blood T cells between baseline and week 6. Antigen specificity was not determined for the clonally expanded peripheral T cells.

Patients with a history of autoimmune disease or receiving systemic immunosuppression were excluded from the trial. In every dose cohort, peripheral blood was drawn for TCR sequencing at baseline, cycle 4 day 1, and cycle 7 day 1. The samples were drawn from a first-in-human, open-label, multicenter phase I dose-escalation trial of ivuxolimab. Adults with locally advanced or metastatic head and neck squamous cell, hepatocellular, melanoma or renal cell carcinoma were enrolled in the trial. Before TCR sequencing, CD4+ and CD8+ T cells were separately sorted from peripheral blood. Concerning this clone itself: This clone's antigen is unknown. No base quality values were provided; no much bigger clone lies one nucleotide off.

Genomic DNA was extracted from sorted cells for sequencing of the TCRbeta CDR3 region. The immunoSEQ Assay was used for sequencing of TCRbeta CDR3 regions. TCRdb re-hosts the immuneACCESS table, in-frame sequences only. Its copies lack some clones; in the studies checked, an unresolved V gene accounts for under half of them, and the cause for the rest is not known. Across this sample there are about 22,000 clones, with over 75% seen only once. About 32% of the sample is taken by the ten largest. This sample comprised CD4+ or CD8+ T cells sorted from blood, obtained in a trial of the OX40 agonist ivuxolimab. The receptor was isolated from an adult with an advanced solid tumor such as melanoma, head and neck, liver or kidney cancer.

The sequenced DNA is TGTGCCACCAAGGACAGACTGAACACCGGGGAGCTGTTTTTT. It is translated as CATKDRLNTGELFF. The chain was built from TRBV15 and TRBJ2-2; TRBD1 is a possible D gene, resting on 6 matching bases. CDR1 LNHNV and CDR2 YYDKDF are derived from the germline V gene (reference sequence). Relative to germline, V is 7 bases shorter and J is 1 base shorter, with 10 bases between their ends. Reading from cysteine to phenylalanine, the CDR3 counts 14 amino acids. Only the CDR3 portion is preserved as DNA: 42 bases, with reading frame beginning at the first base.